The present T cell receptor beta chain was sequenced within a study of T cell repertoires in cytomegalovirus infection. On the study more broadly: Based on public TCR beta signatures, there were indications of CMV infection and of a matching HLA type.

TCRdb independently ran MiXCR on the reads; one entry per CDR3 protein. Among roughly 180,000 distinct CDR3 sequences listed, approximately 30% were seen once. V was pared by 3 bases and J by 5 bases, with 10 bases between. This CDR3 is built from 14 residues. CDR1 SEHNR and CDR2 FQNEAQ come from the germline V gene (reference sequence). The specimen was PBMCs. The sequence came from a human donor in good health (CMV status not recorded). Some clones in this sample may be carry-over from other donors' samples. The chain links TRBV7-9 to TRBJ2-2; D not resolved. CDR3 nucleotides: TGTGCCAGCAGCTTGCACACTGGGACCGGGGAGCTGTTTTTT. It encodes CASSLHTGTGELFF.